The 2 T cell receptor beta chains presented below share a single source sample, sequenced in a study of cytomegalovirus exposure and HLA in healthy donors. Vbeta (60) and Jbeta (13) primers were used in the PCR. Measured with immunoSEQ multiplex PCR; TCRdb has only the in-frame clones, and not every one. The data contain roughly 200,000 clones, over 70% of them singletons. Sequencing used PBMCs. The receptors come from a woman in her fifties or sixties in good health and CMV-seropositive.

This chain joins TRBV30 and TRBJ1-1, with D perhaps TRBD1 (5 bases). The CDR3 spans 13 residues. The ends were cut back, 2 bases at V and 5 bases at J, with 12 bases in the middle. Germline CDR1 GTSNPN, CDR2 SVGIG (reference sequence). CDR3 loop: CAWSPRGGTEAFF. CDR3 bases: TGTGCCTGGAGTCCCCGGGGGGGTACTGAAGCTTTCTTT.

V and J are TRBV6-4 and TRBJ2-5; 11 bases are shared with TRBD2. The CDR3 has 20 residues. V shed 3 bases, J shed 0 bases, and the junction held 15 bases outside the gene matches. The V gene's germline CDR1 is MRHNA and CDR2 SNTAGT. CDR3 loop: CASSEPLAGGPKPYQETQYF. In DNA form, the CDR3 reads TGTGCCAGCAGTGAGCCTCTAGCGGGAGGACCTAAACCGTACCAAGAGACCCAGTACTTC.